The 15 T cell receptor beta chains below all came from one sample that was sequenced in a study of blood T cell repertoires in COVID-19. Produced via immunoSEQ multiplex PCR; TCRdb's table is partial and in-frame only. The table has over 85,000 clones, around nine tenths seen once. What was sequenced was peripheral blood. Receptor source: a woman between 50 and 59 years old with COVID-19, enrolled during active disease.

The chain uses TRBV6-5 and TRBJ1-2; 9 nucleotides line up with TRBD1. The CDR3 is made up of 15 amino acids. Trimming at V came to 6 bases and at J to 6 bases, leaving 11 bases not matched to a gene. CDR1 is MNHEY and CDR2 is SVGAGI in the germline V gene. CDR3 sequence (DNA): TGTGCCAGCAGGAGGGGACAGGGTGTGGATGATGGCTACACCTTC. Protein product: CASRRGQGVDDGYTF.

This chain joins TRBV2 and TRBJ2-5, with D tentatively TRBD1 (5 bases). Per the germline V gene, CDR1 is SNHLY and CDR2 is FYNNEI. Trimming took off 6 bases at V and 2 bases at J, with 13 bases between the two ends. This CDR3 has 14 amino acids. The CDR3 DNA reads as TGTGCCAGCAGGCCATTGACAGTACAAGAGACCCAGTACTTC. Translated: CASRPLTVQETQYF.

The CDR3 DNA reads TGTGCCTGGAGTCTCCAGGTAGGGGCCAACGTCCTGACTTTC. Protein sequence: CAWSLQVGANVLTF. The V call is TRBV30, the J call TRBJ2-6; no firm D call. Germline V gene sequence: CDR1 GTSNPN, CDR2 SVGIG (reference sequence). The CDR3 has 14 residues. V was shortened by 2 bases and J by 4 bases, with 9 bases between the two germline ends. Supplemented by reference TRBV30 and TRBJ2-6, the full variable domain reads SQTIHQWPATLVQPVGSPLSLECTVEGTSNPNLYWYRQAAGRGLQLLFYSVGIGQISSEVPQNLSASRPQDRQFILSSKKLLLSDSGFYLCAWSLQVGANVLTFGAGSRLTVL.

This chain joins TRBV27 and TRBJ2-7; 8 positions agree with TRBD1. V lost 3 bases, J lost 3 bases, and 1 base stayed unmatched. This CDR3 is built from 13 residues. Germline V lookup: CDR1 MNHEY, CDR2 SMNVEV (reference sequence). CDR3 coding DNA: TGTGCCAGCAGTTTCACAGGGGGCTACGAGCAGTACGTC. Its protein is CASSFTGGYEQYV.

This chain links TRBV28 with TRBJ2-4; D not certain. The germline V gene encodes CDR1 MDHEN and CDR2 SYDVKM. The CDR3 has 12 amino acids. The V end lost 4 bases, the J end lost 7 bases, and 8 bases lay between the germline ends. CDR3 DNA: TGTGCCAGCAGTTCAGGTGGGAACATTCAGTACTTC. Translation gives CASSSGGNIQYF. The whole variable domain, filled in from reference TRBV28 and TRBJ2-4, reads DVKVTQSSRYLVKRTGEKVFLECVQDMDHENMFWYRQDPGLGLRLIYFSYDVKMKEKGDIPEGYSVSREKKERFSLILESASTNQTSMYLCASSSGGNIQYFGAGTRLSVL.

The rearrangement uses TRBV21-1 and TRBJ2-7; the D call TRBD2 from the table was never checked on the DNA. TRBV21-1 is flagged as a pseudogene. This CDR3 is built from 14 residues. In DNA, the CDR3 is TGTGCCAGCAGCTCGGGGACTTCTCTTGACGAGCAGTACGTC. Its translation: CASSSGTSLDEQYV.

The chain couples TRBV9 to TRBJ1-3, with D possibly matching TRBD1 (6 bases). Germline-derived CDR1 and CDR2 are SGDLS and YYNGEE. The CDR3 spans 17 residues. V was cut by 0 bases and J by 0 bases, with 13 bases left in between. CDR3 bases: TGTGCCAGCAGCGTAGAAGACAGGCCGAGCTCTGGAAACACCATATATTTT. Protein: CASSVEDRPSSGNTIYF.

The chain has TRBV10-3 and TRBJ2-7; D is undetermined. This CDR3 has 14 amino acids. Germline assignment: CDR1 ENHRY and CDR2 SYGVKD. With 0 bases removed from V and 0 bases from J, the gap between germline ends came to 6 bases. CDR3 amino acids: CAISESSDSYEQYF. As DNA, the CDR3 is TGTGCCATCAGTGAGTCGAGTGACTCCTACGAGCAGTACTTC.

The gene calls are TRBV9 and TRBJ1-6; TRBD1 matches 7 bases. The CDR3 contains 15 residues. The junction had 5 bases not matched to a gene; V was cut back by 2 bases and J by 6 bases. Germline V gene lookup returns CDR1 SGDLS and CDR2 YYNGEE. The CDR3: CASSVRDSPNSPLHF. The CDR3, as DNA: TGTGCCAGCAGCGTCCGGGACAGCCCTAATTCACCCCTCCACTTT.

The gene calls are TRBV11-2 and TRBJ1-1; possibly TRBD1 for D (6 bases). This CDR3 spans 13 amino acids. Germline CDR1 reads SGHAT; CDR2 reads FQNNGV. V lost 1 base and J 10 bases, leaving 13 bases between the germline ends. The CDR3 region has the DNA TGTGCCAGCAGCTTAGGAGGGGGGGTTGGAGCTTTCTTT. This codes for CASSLGGGVGAFF. The entire variable domain, with the rest obtained from reference TRBV11-2 and TRBJ1-1, is as follows: EAGVAQSPRYKIIEKRQSVAFWCNPISGHATLYWYQQILGQGPKLLIQFQNNGVVDDSQLPKDRFSAERLKGVDSTLKIQPAKLEDSAVYLCASSLGGGVGAFFGQGTRLTVV.

In DNA, the CDR3 is TGTGCCAGCAGCTTAGACCACGGGAATGGAAACGAGCAGTACTTC. Its translation: CASSLDHGNGNEQYF. This chain uses TRBV13 with TRBJ2-7; D is possibly TRBD2 (5 bases). Germline CDR1 and CDR2: PRHDT and FYEKMQ (reference sequence). CDR3 size: 15 residues. V was cut by 1 base and J by 5 bases, with 15 bases left in between. Full variable domain (remainder filled in from reference TRBV13 and TRBJ2-7): AAGVIQSPRHLIKEKRETATLKCYPIPRHDTVYWYQQGPGQDPQFLISFYEKMQSDKGSIPDRFSAQQFSDYHSELNMSSLELGDSALYFCASSLDHGNGNEQYFGPGTRLTVT.

The chain is built from TRBV7-2 and TRBJ1-5; D may be TRBD1 (5 bases). The length of the CDR3 is 13 residues. V lost 6 bases, J lost 4 bases, and 10 bases lay in between. Germline V gene data show CDR1 as SGHTA and CDR2 as FQGNSA. The DNA for the CDR3 is TGTGCCAGCAGGAAGACAGAAAATCAGCCCCAGCATTTT. This gives the protein CASRKTENQPQHF.

The chain recombines TRBV10-3 with TRBJ2-3; 14 bases agree with TRBD2. The length of the CDR3 is 18 residues. The trim removed 6 bases at V and 5 bases at J, leaving 13 bases unmatched. Germline V CDR1 and CDR2: ENHRY, SYGVKD. CDR3 sequence (DNA): TGTGCCATCAGCAACACCCGACTAGCGGGGGGGCTTGGAGATACGCAGTATTTT. Translating gives CAISNTRLAGGLGDTQYF.

V is TRBV20-1 and J is TRBJ1-5, with TRBD1 as a possible D gene (6 bases). Trimming removed 3 bases at V and 8 bases at J, with 20 bases between. The germline V gene encodes CDR1 DFQATT and CDR2 SNEGSKA (reference sequence). This CDR3 comprises 15 residues. The CDR3 is CSASMGAGALEPQHF. In nucleotides, the CDR3 is TGCAGTGCTAGTATGGGGGCAGGGGCGCTTGAGCCCCAGCATTTT.

The chain uses TRBV5-6 and TRBJ2-3, with a tentative D call TRBD2 (6 bases). CDR1 is SGHDT and CDR2 is YYEEEE in the germline V gene. The CDR3 is 18 amino acids. V gave up 2 bases and J gave up 0 bases, with 19 bases separating them. CDR3 residues: CASSFFPTGTPSTDTQYF. CDR3 sequence (DNA): TGTGCCAGCAGCTTCTTTCCGACCGGGACTCCAAGCACAGATACGCAGTATTTT.